What follows are 4 T cell receptor beta chains derived from one specimen sequenced in a study of blood T cell repertoires in COVID-19. Libraries were prepared by immunoSEQ multiplex PCR; TCRdb keeps only in-frame clonotypes and omits some of them. Of 130,000 to 150,000 clones in the sample, roughly 76% were seen once. Sequenced sample: peripheral blood. All receptors come from a man of 80 years or more with acute or convalescent COVID-19.

This clone was counted a single time. The V and J genes are TRBV19 and TRBJ2-3, with 10 bases aligning to TRBD2. Germline CDR1 reads LNHDA; CDR2 reads SQIVND (reference sequence). The junction had 8 bases not matched to a gene; V was cut back by 2 bases and J by 3 bases. The CDR3 is 17 residues long. Here the CDR3 DNA reads TGTGCCAGTAGTATATTTAAGGTAGCGGGGGGTACAGATACGCAGTATTTT. Its translation is CASSIFKVAGGTDTQYF.

CDR3 in amino acids: CASSLDTLGTEAFF. The CDR3 nucleotides are TGCGCCAGCAGCCTGGACACCCTGGGGACTGAAGCTTTCTTT. The chain carries TRBV4-3 and TRBJ1-1; D is perhaps TRBD1 (5 bases). The CDR3 is 14 amino acids. V was pared by 4 bases and J by 5 bases, with 14 bases between. CDR1 is LGHNA and CDR2 is YSLEER in the germline V gene.

The V gene is TRBV10-3, the J gene TRBJ1-3; D remains ambiguous. The CDR3 runs 16 residues. The germline CDR1 and CDR2 sequences are ENHRY and SYGVKD. V lost 0 bases to trimming and J lost 0 bases, with 9 bases between them. DNA for the CDR3: TGTGCCATCAGTGAGTCTGCAGGCCGCTCTGGAAACACCATATATTTT. This codes for CAISESAGRSGNTIYF.

The chain links TRBV6-6 to TRBJ1-4; weak D call: TRBD1 (5 bases). In germline, CDR1 is MNHNY, CDR2 SVGAGI (reference sequence). There are 15 residues in the CDR3. The ends were cut back, 10 bases at V and 3 bases at J, with 18 bases in the middle. The CDR3 nucleotides read TGTGCCACCATCCCCAGGGCCCGGGCTAATGAAAAACTGTTTTTT. Protein product: CATIPRARANEKLFF.